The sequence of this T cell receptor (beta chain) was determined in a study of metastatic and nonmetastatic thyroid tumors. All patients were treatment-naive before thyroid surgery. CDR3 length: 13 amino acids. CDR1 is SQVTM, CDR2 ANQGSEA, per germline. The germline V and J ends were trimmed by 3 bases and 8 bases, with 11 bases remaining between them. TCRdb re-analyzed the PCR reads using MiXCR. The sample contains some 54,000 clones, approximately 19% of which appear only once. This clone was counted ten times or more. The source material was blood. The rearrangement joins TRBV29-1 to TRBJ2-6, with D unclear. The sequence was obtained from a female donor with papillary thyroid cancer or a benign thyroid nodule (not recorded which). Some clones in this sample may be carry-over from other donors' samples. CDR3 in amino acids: CSVEDSGSNVLTF. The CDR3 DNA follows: TGCAGCGTTGAGGATTCTGGCTCCAACGTCCTGACTTTC.